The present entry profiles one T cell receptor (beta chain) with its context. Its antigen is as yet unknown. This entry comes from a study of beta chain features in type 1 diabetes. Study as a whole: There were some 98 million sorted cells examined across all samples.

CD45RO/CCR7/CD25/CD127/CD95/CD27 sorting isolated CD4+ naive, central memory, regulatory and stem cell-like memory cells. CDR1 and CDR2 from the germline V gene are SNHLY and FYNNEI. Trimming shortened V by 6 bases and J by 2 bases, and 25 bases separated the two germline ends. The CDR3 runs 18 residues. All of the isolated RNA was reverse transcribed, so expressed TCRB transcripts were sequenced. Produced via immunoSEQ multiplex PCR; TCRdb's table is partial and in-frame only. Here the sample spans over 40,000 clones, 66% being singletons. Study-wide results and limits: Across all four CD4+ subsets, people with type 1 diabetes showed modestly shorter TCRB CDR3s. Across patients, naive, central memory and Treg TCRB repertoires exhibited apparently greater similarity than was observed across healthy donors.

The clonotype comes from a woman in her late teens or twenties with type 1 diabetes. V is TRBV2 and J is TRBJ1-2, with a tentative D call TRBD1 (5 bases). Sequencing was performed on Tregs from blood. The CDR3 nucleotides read TGTGCCAGCAGCACCAGCAGGAAAGTTAGGGGCTACAACTATGGCTACACCTTC. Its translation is CASSTSRKVRGYNYGYTF. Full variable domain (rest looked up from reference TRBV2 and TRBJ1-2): EPEVTQTPSHQVTQMGQEVILRCVPISNHLYFYWYRQILGQKVEFLVSFYNNEISEKSEIFDDQFSVERPDGSNFTLKIRSTKLEDSAMYFCASSTSRKVRGYNYGYTFGSGTRLTVV.